This passage covers 9 T cell receptor beta chains from one sample sequenced in a study of blood T cell repertoires in COVID-19. The table came from immunoSEQ multiplex PCR; TCRdb's copy has only in-frame clones and leaves some out. The sample lists around 300,000 clones; 87% were seen once. Source material: PBMCs or T cells enriched from blood (not recorded which). These receptors were taken from a woman aged 40 to 49 who had recovered from COVID-19.

J is TRBJ1-6 and V is TRBV12-3 or TRBV12-4, with D possibly being TRBD1 (5 bases). Trimming took 8 bases from V and 10 from J, leaving 9 bases between them. CDR3 size: 11 residues. CDR3 residues: CASGQGSPLHF. In DNA form, the CDR3 reads TGTGCCAGCGGGCAGGGATCACCCCTCCACTTT.

This sequence joins TRBV20-1 and TRBJ1-2; perhaps TRBD1 as D (6 bases). Germline V gives CDR1 DFQATT, CDR2 SNEGSKA (reference sequence). V lost 3 bases, J lost 8 bases, and 16 bases lay in between. There are 13 residues in the CDR3. The CDR3, as DNA: TGCAGTGCTAGTATCCAGGGGAGAATGGGCTACACCTTC. Translation gives CSASIQGRMGYTF.

The rearrangement joins TRBV6-2 or TRBV6-3 to TRBJ2-4; 8 positions agree with TRBD2. This CDR3 region has 15 residues. Trimming took 5 bases from V and 6 from J; bases not matched to a gene: 9. Germline assignment: CDR1 MNHEY and CDR2 SVGEGT. DNA of the CDR3: TGTGCCAGCAGTCTGAATAGCGGGAATGCAAACATTCAGTACTTC. Translating gives CASSLNSGNANIQYF.

This clone was counted a few times. The rearrangement links TRBV7-2 to TRBJ1-2; 7 bases map to TRBD1. This CDR3 spans 15 amino acids. The V segment lost 5 bases and the J segment 7 bases; nucleotides outside the gene matches: 13. Germline V CDR1 and CDR2: SGHTA, FQGNSA. Here the CDR3 DNA reads TGTGCCAGCAGCCCGCGGGACAGCCGTGGGGGTGGCTACACCTTC. It codes for CASSPRDSRGGGYTF.

In this sample, this clone turned up once. The CDR3 DNA is TGTGCCAGCAGTTTACATGGACAGTTGAACTCCTACGAGCAGTACTTC. Amino acid sequence: CASSLHGQLNSYEQYF. The V call is TRBV27, the J call TRBJ2-7; D perhaps matches TRBD1 (6 bases). Trimming cost V 2 bases and J 0 bases, with 14 bases left between them. From germline, CDR1 is MNHEY and CDR2 SMNVEV (reference sequence). The CDR3 length is 16 residues.

This chain uses TRBV9 with TRBJ2-7; D may be TRBD2 (6 bases). Germline CDR1 and CDR2: SGDLS and YYNGEE. Trimming left V 4 bases short and J 2 bases short, with 16 bases between. The CDR3 is made up of 15 amino acids. For the CDR3, the DNA is TGTGCCAGCAGCCCTCTCAGCGGGCCCCCCTACGAGCAGTACTTC. Encoded protein: CASSPLSGPPYEQYF.

The chain joins TRBV7-2 to TRBJ2-1, with D possibly matching TRBD2 (6 bases). This CDR3 comprises 14 residues. In germline, CDR1 is SGHTA, CDR2 FQGNSA. V was pared by 3 bases and J by 6 bases, with 12 bases between. The chain's CDR3 is CASSLSSVSNEQFF. CDR3 DNA sequence: TGTGCCAGCAGCTTGTCTAGCGTTAGCAATGAGCAGTTCTTC. The entire variable domain, with the rest obtained from reference TRBV7-2 and TRBJ2-1, is as follows: GAGVSQSPSNKVTEKGKDVELRCDPISGHTALYWYRQSLGQGLEFLIYFQGNSAPDKSGLPSDRFSAERTGGSVSTLTIQRTQQEDSAVYLCASSLSSVSNEQFFGPGTRLTVL.

This clone occurred once. The rearrangement links TRBV9 to TRBJ1-1; 7 positions match TRBD1. V was clipped by 4 bases and J by 1 base; unmatched bases: 4. The CDR3 consists of 14 residues. CDR1 and CDR2 (germline): SGDLS, YYNGEE. CDR3 coding DNA: TGTGCCAGCAGCCCACAGGGGAAGAACACTGAAGCTTTCTTT. Translated, it gives CASSPQGKNTEAFF.

The rearrangement links TRBV5-6 to TRBJ2-5, with 12 bases aligning to TRBD2. The CDR3 length is 17 residues. V trimming: 4 bases; J trimming: 1 base; junction bases outside the gene matches: 8. Germline loops: CDR1 SGHDT, CDR2 YYEEEE. The CDR3 DNA sequence: TGTGCCAGCAGCCGGGGGGGACTAGCGGGCACCCAAGAGACCCAGTACTTC. Translating gives CASSRGGLAGTQETQYF.